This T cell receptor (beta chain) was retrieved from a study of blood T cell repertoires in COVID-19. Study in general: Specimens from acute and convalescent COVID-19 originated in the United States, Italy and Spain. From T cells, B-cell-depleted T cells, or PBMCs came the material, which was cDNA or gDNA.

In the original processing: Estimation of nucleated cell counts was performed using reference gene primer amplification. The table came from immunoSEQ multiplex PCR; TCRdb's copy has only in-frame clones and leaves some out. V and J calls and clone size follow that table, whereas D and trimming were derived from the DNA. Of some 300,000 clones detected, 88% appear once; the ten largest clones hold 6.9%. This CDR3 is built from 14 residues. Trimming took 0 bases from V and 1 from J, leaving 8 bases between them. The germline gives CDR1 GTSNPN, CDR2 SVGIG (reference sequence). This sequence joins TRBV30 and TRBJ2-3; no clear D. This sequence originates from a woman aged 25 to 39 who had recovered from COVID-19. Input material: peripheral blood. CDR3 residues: CAWSVLSGTDTQYF. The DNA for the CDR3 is TGTGCCTGGAGTGTACTTTCGGGCACAGATACGCAGTATTTT.